This T cell receptor (beta chain) appears in the sequencing data of a study of cytomegalovirus exposure and HLA in healthy donors. Study overall: A later analysis reported the same platform for the approximately 110 validation repertoires and the approximately 700 first-cohort repertoires.

Study observations and caveats: The study flagged some 170 TCR beta chains as cytomegalovirus-associated. The CMV antigen specificity of three CMV-associated chains was confirmed through in vitro analysis.

With regard to this clone: Its antigen is still unknown.

The CDR3 is made up of 15 amino acids. The ends were cut back, 4 bases at V and 1 base at J, with 13 bases in the middle. Germline-derived CDR1 and CDR2 are SEHNR and FQNEAQ (reference sequence). Using immunoSEQ multiplex PCR, the repertoire was profiled, and TCRdb retains in-frame clones only, with some absent. In the table there are tens of thousands of clones, 90% to 95% of which are singletons. The specimen sequenced was PBMCs. The chain recombines TRBV7-9 with TRBJ1-1, with D perhaps TRBD1 (6 bases). The TCR comes from a woman aged 25-40 years in good health and CMV-seronegative. CDR3 residues: CASSSQGTRNTEAFF. The CDR3 nucleotides are TGTGCCAGCAGCTCACAGGGTACGAGGAACACTGAAGCTTTCTTT. Based on the CDR3 plus reference TRBV7-9 and TRBJ1-1, the full variable domain is DTGVSQNPRHKITKRGQNVTFRCDPISEHNRLYWYRQTLGQGPEFLTYFQNEAQLEKSRLLSDRFSAERPKGSFSTLEIQRTEQGDSAMYLCASSSQGTRNTEAFFGQGTRLTVV.